Listed here are 24 T cell receptor beta chains from one sample, sequenced in a study of blood T cell repertoires in COVID-19. TCRdb's table, derived via immunoSEQ multiplex PCR, lists solely in-frame clones and lacks some. The sample includes a few hundred thousand clones, around nine tenths of them seen just once. Sequenced input: PBMCs or T cells enriched from blood (not recorded which). These receptors were collected from a woman aged 30 to 39 who had recovered from COVID-19.

This clone was detected once. The CDR3 loop is CASGFRTGGTGELFF. In DNA, the CDR3 is TGTGCTAGTGGTTTCCGCACAGGGGGCACCGGGGAGCTGTTTTTT. The chain employs TRBV12-5 and TRBJ2-2; 8 bases are shared with TRBD1. The trim removed 3 bases at V and 4 bases at J, leaving 4 bases unmatched. This CDR3 region has 15 residues. Germline loops: CDR1 LGHNT, CDR2 FRNRAP.

The V gene is TRBV7-2, the J gene TRBJ2-4; 7 positions match TRBD2. CDR3 length: 13 residues. Unmatched junction bases numbered 3, after V lost 4 bases and J lost 6 bases. The germline V gene encodes CDR1 SGHTA and CDR2 FQGNSA. The CDR3 here is CASSWGGANIQYF. CDR3 nucleotides: TGTGCCAGCAGCTGGGGGGGAGCAAACATTCAGTACTTC.

This chain links TRBV6-1 with TRBJ2-3; D gene unclear. The CDR3 runs 15 residues. Germline values: CDR1 MNHNS, CDR2 SASEGT. V shed 1 base and J shed 2 bases, with 10 bases lying between them. The CDR3 DNA follows: TGTGCCAGCAGTGAAGTTGGGCAGGACACAGATACGCAGTATTTT. Protein: CASSEVGQDTDTQYF.

Written as DNA, the CDR3 is TGTGCCAGCAGGGGACAGGGTCGCTACGAGCAGTACTTC. Protein sequence: CASRGQGRYEQYF. The chain joins TRBV6-5 to TRBJ2-7; 9 bases fit TRBD1. Germline values: CDR1 MNHEY, CDR2 SVGAGI. J was trimmed by 3 bases and V by 6 bases; bases with no gene match: 3. This CDR3 contains 13 residues.

The chain recombines TRBV11-2 with TRBJ2-1; tentative D call: TRBD1 (6 bases). The CDR3 is made up of 15 amino acids. CDR1 SGHAT and CDR2 FQNNGV come from the germline V gene. V was pared by 3 bases and J by 1 base, with 10 bases between. The CDR3 spells CASSFQRGSYNEQFF. The CDR3 nucleotides read TGTGCCAGCAGCTTCCAGAGGGGGTCCTACAATGAGCAGTTCTTC.

The chain combines TRBV7-8 with TRBJ1-5; no firm D call. The CDR3 length is 11 residues. Germline assignment: CDR1 SGHVS and CDR2 FQNEAQ. Trimming cost V 4 bases and J 11 bases, with 9 bases left between them. Here the CDR3 reads CASSSGRSQHF. DNA for the CDR3: TGTGCCAGCAGCTCCGGGAGGTCCCAGCATTTT.

The chain combines TRBV30 with TRBJ1-6, with no clear D. Between the trimmed V and J ends, which lost 4 bases and 7 bases, there was a span of 14 bases. CDR1 is GTSNPN and CDR2 is SVGIG in the germline V gene (reference sequence). CDR3 length equals 14 residues. The CDR3 reads CAWTKGSGNSPLHF. In nucleotides, the CDR3 is TGTGCCTGGACCAAAGGGTCGGGGAATTCACCCCTCCACTTT.

The rearrangement joins TRBV6-5 to TRBJ1-1, with D perhaps TRBD1 (5 bases). Trimming cost V 7 bases and J 10 bases, with 22 bases left between them. The CDR3 extends over 14 amino acids. Per the germline V gene, CDR1 is MNHEY and CDR2 is SVGAGI. This chain's CDR3 is CASIPPIGGATAFF. The CDR3 DNA sequence: TGTGCCAGCATACCCCCCATAGGCGGGGCGACAGCTTTCTTT.

The J gene is TRBJ1-1, the V gene TRBV10-3, with 8 bases aligning to TRBD1. CDR3 length: 15 residues. Looked up from germline, CDR1 is ENHRY and CDR2 is SYGVKD. Germline trimming cut 6 bases from V and 1 base from J; bases unmatched to any gene: 7. CDR3 coding DNA: TGTGCCATCAGACGCACAGGACAGGGGAACACTGAAGCTTTCTTT. Its protein product is CAIRRTGQGNTEAFF.

The chain employs TRBV7-9 and TRBJ2-7, with 10 bases identical to TRBD2. This CDR3 is 17 amino acids long. Germline lookup yields CDR1 SEHNR and CDR2 FQNEAQ (reference sequence). V gave up 5 bases and J gave up 3 bases; unmatched junction bases: 13. The chain's CDR3 is CASSPPLAGSPYYEQYF. The CDR3 region has the DNA TGTGCCAGCAGCCCACCACTAGCGGGGAGCCCCTACTACGAGCAGTACTTC.

The CDR3: CASSQGDAGNQPQHF. CDR3 sequence (DNA): TGTGCCAGCAGCCAGGGCGATGCGGGCAATCAGCCCCAGCATTTT. The chain recombines TRBV5-4 with TRBJ1-5, with D possibly TRBD1 on 5 matching bases. The CDR3 covers 15 residues. With 4 bases removed from V and 2 bases from J, the gap between germline ends came to 13 bases. CDR1 SGHNT and CDR2 YYREEE come from the germline V gene (reference sequence).

This chain connects TRBV7-3 to TRBJ2-2; D perhaps matches TRBD2 (5 bases). V gave up 5 bases and J gave up 3 bases, with 10 bases separating them. Germline CDR1 SGHTA, CDR2 FQGTGA. The CDR3 extends over 14 amino acids. The CDR3 bases are TGTGCCAGCAGCCGAAACGGGGACACCGGGGAGCTGTTTTTT. Translating gives CASSRNGDTGELFF.

The chain joins TRBV4-2 to TRBJ1-3, with 8 bases identical to TRBD1. The V segment lost 1 base and the J segment 0 bases; nucleotides outside the gene matches: 11. Looked up from germline, CDR1 is LGHNA and CDR2 is YNFKEQ. This CDR3 comprises 19 residues. The CDR3 protein is CASSQVSGTGMSSGNTIYF. As DNA, the CDR3 is TGTGCCAGCAGCCAAGTGAGCGGGACAGGTATGAGCTCTGGAAACACCATATATTTT.

The genes are TRBV6-5 and TRBJ2-7; TRBD1 matches 10 bases. CDR1 and CDR2 from the germline V gene are MNHEY and SVGAGI. The junction had 4 bases not matched to a gene; V was cut back by 2 bases and J by 6 bases. The CDR3 runs 14 residues. CDR3 sequence (DNA): TGTGCCAGCAGTTACGACAGGGGGCTATCCGAGCAGTACTTC. Its translation: CASSYDRGLSEQYF.

This chain joins TRBV10-3 and TRBJ1-1; 8 bases match TRBD1. In germline, CDR1 is ENHRY, CDR2 SYGVKD. The CDR3 extends over 14 amino acids. Trimming at V came to 6 bases and at J to 5 bases, leaving 8 bases not matched to a gene. CDR3 sequence: CAISDTTGGTEAFF. DNA of the CDR3: TGTGCCATCAGCGACACAACAGGGGGTACTGAAGCTTTCTTT.

The chain uses TRBV5-1 and TRBJ2-1; D is possibly TRBD1 (8 bases). CDR3 length: 14 amino acids. V was clipped by 0 bases and J by 8 bases, with 12 bases between them. Per the germline V gene, CDR1 is SGHRS and CDR2 is YFSETQ. CDR3 sequence (DNA): TGCGCCAGCAGCTTGGGACAGGGGAGGGATGAGCAGTTCTTC. Its protein is CASSLGQGRDEQFF.

The rearrangement uses TRBV12-3 or TRBV12-4 and TRBJ2-7, with 9 bases fitting TRBD1. The CDR3 is 13 residues long. The J segment lost 5 bases and the V segment lost 10 bases, leaving 9 bases of the junction unmatched. This CDR3 reads CAITGTGSNEQYF. Here the CDR3 DNA reads TGTGCCATAACGGGGACAGGGTCTAACGAGCAGTACTTC.

This chain links TRBV6-2 or TRBV6-3 with TRBJ2-2; D may be TRBD1 (5 bases). V shed 5 bases and J shed 5 bases, with 6 bases lying between them. CDR3 length equals 12 residues. Germline V gives CDR1 MNHEY, CDR2 SVGEGT. CDR3 coding DNA: TGTGCCAGCAGTAGGGGAACCGGGGAGCTGTTTTTT. Translated: CASSRGTGELFF.

The CDR3 spells CASSYRTEGSPLHF. As DNA, the CDR3 is TGTGCCAGCAGTTATAGGACTGAGGGATCACCCCTCCACTTT. J is TRBJ1-6 and V is TRBV6-5, with unresolved D. CDR1 MNHEY and CDR2 SVGAGI come from the germline V gene. V was pared by 3 bases and J by 10 bases, with 13 bases between. There are 14 residues in the CDR3.

J is TRBJ1-1 and V is TRBV28; D remains unclear. The CDR3 contains 11 residues. The V and J ends lost 6 bases and 6 bases respectively, with 8 bases between them. Per the germline V gene, CDR1 is MDHEN and CDR2 is SYDVKM. The CDR3 DNA is TGTGCCAGCAGGCGCATCTCTGAAGCTTTCTTT. Amino acid sequence: CASRRISEAFF.

This clone was detected a few times. This same CDR3 is encoded by further DNA sequences in the sample. In DNA, the CDR3 is TGTGCCTGGAGTGGAGGAAACTATGGCTACACCTTC. This codes for CAWSGGNYGYTF. This chain connects TRBV30 to TRBJ1-2; D is undetermined. The V and J ends lost 1 base and 2 bases respectively, with 5 bases between them. This CDR3 contains 12 residues. Germline values: CDR1 GTSNPN, CDR2 SVGIG (reference sequence).

V and J are TRBV7-2 and TRBJ1-2; 7 nucleotides line up with TRBD1. Germline values: CDR1 SGHTA, CDR2 FQGNSA. This CDR3 has 13 residues. V trimming: 5 bases; J trimming: 2 bases; junction bases outside the gene matches: 2. The CDR3 coding sequence is TGTGCCAGCAGCATCAGGGGGAACTATGGCTACACCTTC. This translates into CASSIRGNYGYTF.

This chain links TRBV19 with TRBJ1-5; 9 nucleotides align to TRBD1. This CDR3 contains 17 residues. CDR1 LNHDA and CDR2 SQIVND come from the germline V gene (reference sequence). The V and J ends lost 5 bases and 3 bases, in that order; junction bases with no gene match: 11. CDR3 nucleotides: TGTGCCAGTAGTCTCTATGGGACAGGGAGTCTCAATCAGCCCCAGCATTTT. It is translated as CASSLYGTGSLNQPQHF. Combining the CDR3 with reference TRBV19 and TRBJ1-5 gives the whole variable domain DGGITQSPKYLFRKEGQNVTLSCEQNLNHDAMYWYRQDPGQGLRLIYYSQIVNDFQKGDIAEGYSVSREKKESFPLTVTSAQKNPTAFYLCASSLYGTGSLNQPQHFGDGTRLSIL.

The chain recombines TRBV12-5 with TRBJ1-2; D might be TRBD1 (6 bases). The V and J ends lost 5 bases and 3 bases respectively, with 25 bases between them. Germline V CDR1 and CDR2: LGHNT, FRNRAP. The CDR3 is 18 amino acids. The CDR3 loop is CASGPHAGAGRLDYGYTF. Here the CDR3 DNA reads TGTGCTAGTGGTCCGCATGCAGGGGCGGGCCGCCTGGACTATGGCTACACCTTC.